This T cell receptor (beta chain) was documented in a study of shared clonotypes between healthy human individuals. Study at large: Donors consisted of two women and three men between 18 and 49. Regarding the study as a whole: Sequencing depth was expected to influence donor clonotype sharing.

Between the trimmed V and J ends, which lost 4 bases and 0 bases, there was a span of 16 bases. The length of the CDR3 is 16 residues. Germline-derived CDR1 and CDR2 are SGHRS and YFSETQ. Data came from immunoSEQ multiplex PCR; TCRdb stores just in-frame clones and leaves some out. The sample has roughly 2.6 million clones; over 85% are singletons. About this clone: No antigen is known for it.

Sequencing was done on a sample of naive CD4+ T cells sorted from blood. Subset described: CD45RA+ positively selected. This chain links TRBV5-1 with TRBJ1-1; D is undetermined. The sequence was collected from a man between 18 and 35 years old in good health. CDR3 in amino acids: CASSTSPQAMNTEAFF. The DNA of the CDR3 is TGCGCCAGCAGCACGTCACCTCAGGCCATGAACACTGAAGCTTTCTTT. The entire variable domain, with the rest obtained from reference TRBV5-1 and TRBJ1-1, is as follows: KAGVTQTPRYLIKTRGQQVTLSCSPISGHRSVSWYQQTPGQGLQFLFEYFSETQRNKGNFPGRFSGRQFSNSRSEMNVSTLELGDSALYLCASSTSPQAMNTEAFFGQGTRLTVV.